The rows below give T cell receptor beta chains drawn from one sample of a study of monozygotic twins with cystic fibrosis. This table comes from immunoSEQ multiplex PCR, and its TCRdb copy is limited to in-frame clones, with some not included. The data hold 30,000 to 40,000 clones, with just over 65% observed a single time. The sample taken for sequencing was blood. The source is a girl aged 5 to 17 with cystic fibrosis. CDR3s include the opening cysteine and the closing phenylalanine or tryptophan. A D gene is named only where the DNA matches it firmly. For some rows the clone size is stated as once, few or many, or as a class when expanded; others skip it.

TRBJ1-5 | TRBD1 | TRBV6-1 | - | CASDRGGQPQHF | TGTGCCAGCGACAGGGGCGGTCAGCCCCAGCATTTT
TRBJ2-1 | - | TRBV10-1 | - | CAIGSAGANEQFF | TGCGCCATCGGGTCGGCGGGTGCCAATGAGCAGTTCTTC
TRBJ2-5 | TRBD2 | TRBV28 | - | CASSFRDSGRGAQETQYF | TGTGCCAGCAGTTTTCGTGATAGCGGGAGGGGTGCGCAAGAGACCCAGTACTTC
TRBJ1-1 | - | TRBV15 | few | CATSAGGLTEAFF | TGTGCCACCAGCGCCGGGGGGCTTACTGAAGCTTTCTTT
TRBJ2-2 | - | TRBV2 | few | CASSEAPILNTGELFF | TGTGCCAGCAGTGAAGCCCCTATACTGAACACCGGGGAGCTGTTTTTT
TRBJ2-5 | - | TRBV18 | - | CASSQTSAGETQYF | TGTGCCAGTTCCCAGACCTCTGCGGGGGAGACCCAGTACTTC
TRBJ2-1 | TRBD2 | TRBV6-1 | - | CASSVTLAGMYHNEQFF | TGTGCCAGCAGTGTGACCCTAGCGGGAATGTATCACAATGAGCAGTTCTTC
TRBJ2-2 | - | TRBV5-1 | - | CASSLLRSGELFF | TGCGCCAGCAGCCTGTTACGTAGCGGGGAGCTGTTTTTT
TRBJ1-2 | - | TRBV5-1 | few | CASSPARGQENYGYTF | TGCGCCAGCAGCCCGGCCCGGGGGCAGGAAAACTATGGCTACACCTTC
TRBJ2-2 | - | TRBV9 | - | CASSVHPPTKAGELFF | TGTGCCAGCAGCGTACATCCCCCTACGAAGGCCGGGGAGCTGTTTTTT
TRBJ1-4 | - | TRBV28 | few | CASSLDRPNNEKLFF | TGTGCCAGCAGTTTAGACAGGCCAAATAATGAAAAACTGTTTTTT
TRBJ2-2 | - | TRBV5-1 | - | CASSLVPGDTGELFF | TGCGCCAGCAGCTTGGTTCCAGGGGACACCGGGGAGCTGTTTTTT
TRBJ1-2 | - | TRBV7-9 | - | CASSSRAAYGYTF | TGTGCCAGCAGCAGTCGGGCGGCCTATGGCTACACCTTC
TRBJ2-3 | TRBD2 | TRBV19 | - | CASSTTSGRPDTQYF | TGTGCCAGTAGTACGACTAGCGGGAGACCAGATACGCAGTATTTT
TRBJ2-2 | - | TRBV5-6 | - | CASSFLVPSTPKNTGELFF | TGTGCCAGCAGCTTTCTCGTGCCTAGTACCCCGAAGAACACCGGGGAGCTGTTTTTT
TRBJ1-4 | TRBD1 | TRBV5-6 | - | CASSLGQGIEKLFF | TGTGCCAGCAGCTTGGGACAGGGTATCGAAAAACTGTTTTTT
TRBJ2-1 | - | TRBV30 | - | CAWGGYGDEQFF | TGTGCCTGGGGGGGCTATGGGGATGAGCAGTTCTTC
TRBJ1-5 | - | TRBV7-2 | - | CASSAGGGQPQHF | TGTGCCAGCAGCGCCGGAGGTGGGCAGCCCCAGCATTTT
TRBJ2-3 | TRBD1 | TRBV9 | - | CASSQGASPTDTQYF | TGTGCCAGCAGCCAGGGGGCTAGCCCCACAGATACGCAGTATTTT